These 5 T cell receptor beta chains came from one sample sequenced in a study of blood T cell repertoires in COVID-19. Sequencing used immunoSEQ multiplex PCR; TCRdb keeps in-frame clones, though not all of them. This table has 150,000 to 200,000 clones, roughly 79% appearing once. Sequencing used peripheral blood. These receptors all stem from a woman older than 75 with COVID-19, enrolled during active disease.

The chain carries TRBV7-8 and TRBJ1-1; D is unresolved. V dropped 0 bases and J dropped 2 bases, with 22 bases sitting between them. In germline, CDR1 is SGHVS, CDR2 FQNEAQ. The length of the CDR3 is 19 residues. For the CDR3, the DNA is TGTGCCAGCAGCTTAGCCCCGAGGGCCCGATTAGGGAGTAACACTGAAGCTTTCTTT. As protein: CASSLAPRARLGSNTEAFF.

The chain employs TRBV5-1 and TRBJ1-5; D gene ambiguous. Germline lookup yields CDR1 SGHRS and CDR2 YFSETQ. The ends were cut back, 0 bases at V and 5 bases at J, with 6 bases in the middle. This CDR3 comprises 13 residues. CDR3 loop: CASSLALDQPQHF. CDR3 DNA sequence: TGCGCCAGCAGCTTGGCCCTTGATCAGCCCCAGCATTTT.

This clone was seen a single time. The V call is TRBV29-1, the J call TRBJ2-7; perhaps TRBD1 as D (6 bases). This CDR3 has 14 residues. The V and J ends lost 7 bases and 0 bases respectively, with 16 bases between them. Germline V gene lookup returns CDR1 SQVTM and CDR2 ANQGSEA. CDR3 loop: CSASRQASSYEQYF. In DNA form, the CDR3 reads TGCAGCGCCTCCCGACAGGCCAGCTCCTACGAGCAGTACTTC.

The CDR3 region has the DNA TGTGCCTGGGGGACAGGGTCCCTTGGCTACACCTTC. Its protein is CAWGTGSLGYTF. The gene calls are TRBV30 and TRBJ1-2; 9 positions match TRBD1. The CDR3 is 12 residues long. The junction had 5 bases not matched to a gene; V was cut back by 5 bases and J by 7 bases. Per germline, CDR1 GTSNPN and CDR2 SVGIG (reference sequence).

This clone was seen just once. The J gene is TRBJ2-2, the V gene TRBV5-1, with unresolved D. This CDR3 spans 15 amino acids. The germline gives CDR1 SGHRS, CDR2 YFSETQ. V lost 0 bases and J 3 bases, leaving 9 bases between the germline ends. CDR3 sequence reads: CASSLAELYTGELFF. The DNA of the CDR3 is TGCGCCAGCAGCTTGGCCGAACTGTACACCGGGGAGCTGTTTTTT.